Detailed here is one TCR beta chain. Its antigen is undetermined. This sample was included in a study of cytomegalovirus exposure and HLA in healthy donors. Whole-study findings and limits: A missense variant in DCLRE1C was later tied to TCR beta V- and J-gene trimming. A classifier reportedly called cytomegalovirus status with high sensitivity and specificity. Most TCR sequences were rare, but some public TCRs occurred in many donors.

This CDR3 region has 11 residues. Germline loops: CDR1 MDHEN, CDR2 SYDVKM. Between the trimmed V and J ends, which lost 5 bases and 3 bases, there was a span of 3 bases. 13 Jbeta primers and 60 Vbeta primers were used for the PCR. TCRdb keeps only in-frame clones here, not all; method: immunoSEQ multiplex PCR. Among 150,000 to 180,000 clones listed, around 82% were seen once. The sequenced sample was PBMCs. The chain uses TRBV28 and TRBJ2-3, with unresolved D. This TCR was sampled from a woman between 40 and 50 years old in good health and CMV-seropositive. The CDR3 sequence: CASSTTDTQYF. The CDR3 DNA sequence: TGTGCCAGCAGTACTACAGATACGCAGTATTTT.